This T cell receptor beta chain comes out of a study of beta chain features in type 1 diabetes. Points from the study as a whole: A moderate, significant TCRB CDR3 shortening appeared in type 1 diabetes across four CD4+ subsets.

On this clone itself: The antigen is not known.

There are 14 residues in the CDR3. CDR1 KGHSH and CDR2 LQKENI come from the germline V gene. Deletions cut 3 bases from V and 8 bases from J, with 16 bases between. cDNA synthesis used the whole RNA isolate, giving expressed TCRB sequences. Clones were read by immunoSEQ multiplex PCR, and TCRdb kept only the in-frame ones, dropping some. The data contain about 740,000 clones, around 15% of them singletons. The chain has TRBV18 and TRBJ1-2, with a weak D call TRBD1 (5 bases). The sequence was obtained from a man younger than 35 with type 1 diabetes. Input material: naive CD4+ T cells from blood. Here the CDR3 DNA reads TGTGCCAGCTCACCGGGGGAGCGGCAAGGAGGCTACACCTTC. Translating it yields CASSPGERQGGYTF.